The 16 T cell receptor beta chains below were found in one sample sequenced in a study of blood T cells in healthy people across ages. Combining a sample-barcoded 5' primer with a J-beta primer mix, a second PCR ran for roughly 6 to 11 cycles. A single record per CDR3 protein comes from TCRdb applying MiXCR to the 5' RACE reads. The sample has about 1.5 million distinct CDR3 sequences, roughly 43% seen once. Sequenced material: blood. These receptors were obtained from a woman aged 18-35 years in good health.

This clonotype has a handful of counts. The chain carries TRBV7-3 and TRBJ2-1; 13 bases are a match to TRBD2. V gave up 5 bases and J gave up 0 bases; unmatched junction bases: 4. The CDR3 extends over 17 amino acids. In germline, CDR1 is SGHTA, CDR2 FQGTGA. The CDR3 nucleotides are TGTGCCAGCAGCCGGACTAGCGGGAGAATCTCCTACAATGAGCAGTTCTTC. This encodes CASSRTSGRISYNEQFF.

A few counts support this clonotype. The rearrangement links TRBV7-2 to TRBJ1-2; perhaps TRBD1 as D (5 bases). Trimming pared 1 base from V and 6 bases from J, leaving 12 bases between. From germline, CDR1 is SGHTA and CDR2 FQGNSA. The CDR3 length is 14 residues. In DNA, the CDR3 is TGTGCCAGCAGCTTAGTAGCCAGGGCAGATGGCTACACCTTC. Translating it yields CASSLVARADGYTF. Complete variable domain (other parts from reference TRBV7-2 and TRBJ1-2): GAGVSQSPSNKVTEKGKDVELRCDPISGHTALYWYRQSLGQGLEFLIYFQGNSAPDKSGLPSDRFSAERTGGSVSTLTIQRTQQEDSAVYLCASSLVARADGYTFGSGTRLTVV.

There are a few counts of this clonotype. This sequence joins TRBV6-2 or TRBV6-3 and TRBJ1-2; no reliable D call. Germline V gene lookup returns CDR1 MNHEY and CDR2 SVGEGT. Trimming pared 4 bases from V and 8 bases from J, leaving 11 bases between. The CDR3 has 12 residues. CDR3 amino acids: CASSSTYRGYTF. As DNA, the CDR3 is TGTGCCAGCAGTTCGACATACCGCGGCTACACCTTC.

V is TRBV20-1 and J is TRBJ1-1, with a possible D match to TRBD1 (6 bases). CDR3 length equals 16 residues. Trimming removed 4 bases at V and 5 bases at J, with 23 bases between. CDR1 and CDR2 (germline): DFQATT, SNEGSKA (reference sequence). DNA of the CDR3: TGCAGTGCTACCCCCTGGGGGCGCGCAGCTAGGACTGAAGCTTTCTTT. Residues: CSATPWGRAARTEAFF.

This clonotype was counted a few times. J is TRBJ2-5 and V is TRBV18; D gene unclear. Germline CDR1 and CDR2: KGHSH and LQKENI. V dropped 0 bases and J dropped 3 bases, with 8 bases sitting between them. This CDR3 contains 14 residues. CDR3 sequence: CASSPPSREETQYF. In DNA, the CDR3 is TGTGCCAGCTCACCACCTTCTAGAGAAGAGACCCAGTACTTC.

A word on this clonotype: Sequence at one end of the junction differs from germline and may be a read error. This sequence joins TRBV7-2 and TRBJ2-1; D call uncertain. The CDR3 loop spans 15 amino acids. The germline V gene encodes CDR1 SGHTA and CDR2 FQGNSA. The CDR3 loop is CVSSPRTQSWNEQFF. CDR3 bases: TGTGTCAGCAGCCCGCGCACCCAGTCTTGGAATGAGCAGTTCTTC.

This rearrangement joins TRBV12-3 or TRBV12-4 to TRBJ2-1; TRBD2 matches 12 bases. The J segment lost 5 bases and the V segment lost 3 bases, leaving 2 bases of the junction unmatched. The CDR3 sequence is 15 residues long. Here the CDR3 reads CASSLTSGSHNEQFF. DNA for the CDR3: TGTGCCAGCAGTTTGACTAGCGGGAGTCACAATGAGCAGTTCTTC.

This clonotype was seen more than once but under ten times. V gene TRBV7-6 combines with J gene TRBJ2-5; 9 bases agree with TRBD2. Germline CDR1 reads SGHVS; CDR2 reads FNYEAQ. The CDR3 sequence is 16 residues long. Germline trimming cut 0 bases from V and 4 bases from J; bases unmatched to any gene: 6. This CDR3 reads CASSLAGGRASETQYF. DNA for the CDR3: TGTGCCAGCAGCTTAGCCGGCGGGAGGGCCTCAGAGACCCAGTACTTC.

This clonotype was counted only a few times. V is TRBV4-2 and J is TRBJ1-2, with D possibly being TRBD1 (6 bases). The CDR3 loop spans 13 amino acids. Per the germline V gene, CDR1 is LGHNA and CDR2 is YNFKEQ. The V end lost 0 bases, the J end lost 8 bases, and 10 bases lay between the germline ends. The CDR3 here is CASSQEGGRGYTF. As DNA, the CDR3 is TGTGCCAGCAGCCAAGAGGGGGGGCGCGGCTACACCTTC.

This clonotype occurred a few times. The CDR3 DNA sequence: TGCGCCAGCAGCTTAAGAGTCTCGGGAGATACGCAGTATTTT. It codes for CASSLRVSGDTQYF. The rearrangement joins TRBV5-1 to TRBJ2-3; D uncertain. The CDR3 length is 14 residues. Trimming took off 2 bases at V and 5 bases at J, with 12 bases between the two ends. CDR1 and CDR2 from the germline V gene are SGHRS and YFSETQ.

This clonotype has a count of ten or more. The rearrangement uses TRBV12-3 or TRBV12-4 and TRBJ2-3; D gene ambiguous. Trimming removed 4 bases at V and 7 bases at J, with 12 bases between. The CDR3 has 13 amino acids. The CDR3 loop reads CASSSELRNTQYF. DNA of the CDR3: TGTGCCAGCAGTTCCGAACTTCGGAATACGCAGTATTTT.

This clonotype was detected a few times. The chain is built from TRBV7-2 and TRBJ1-4, with TRBD1 matching over 11 bases. The germline V gene encodes CDR1 SGHTA and CDR2 FQGNSA. This CDR3 comprises 14 residues. Unmatched junction bases numbered 4, after V lost 5 bases and J lost 8 bases. The CDR3 sequence: CASSTDRGREKLFF. The CDR3 coding sequence is TGTGCCAGCAGCACGGACAGGGGGCGCGAAAAACTGTTTTTT.

This chain joins TRBV12-3 or TRBV12-4 and TRBJ1-3; D remains unclear. Trimming left V 5 bases short and J 8 bases short, with 16 bases between. The CDR3 runs 14 residues. The CDR3 sequence: CASSLTGFGDTIYF. CDR3 coding DNA: TGTGCCAGCAGTCTAACGGGATTCGGAGACACCATATATTTT.

V gene TRBV11-2 combines with J gene TRBJ2-5; weak D call: TRBD1 (6 bases). The germline gives CDR1 SGHAT, CDR2 FQNNGV. The CDR3 loop spans 11 amino acids. V gave up 5 bases and J gave up 12 bases, with 13 bases separating them. The CDR3 is CASSTRGPEYF. In nucleotides, the CDR3 is TGTGCCAGCAGCACCAGGGGACCGGAGTACTTC.

The rearrangement uses TRBV7-2 and TRBJ1-1, with D maybe TRBD1 (5 bases). Germline V lookup: CDR1 SGHTA, CDR2 FQGNSA. The CDR3 covers 14 residues. V was trimmed by 8 bases and J by 7 bases, leaving 20 bases between them. Here the CDR3 reads CASLHPGGTDEAFF. The CDR3 bases are TGTGCCAGCCTCCACCCGGGAGGGACTGATGAAGCTTTCTTT. Full variable domain (missing parts from reference TRBV7-2 and TRBJ1-1): GAGVSQSPSNKVTEKGKDVELRCDPISGHTALYWYRQSLGQGLEFLIYFQGNSAPDKSGLPSDRFSAERTGGSVSTLTIQRTQQEDSAVYLCASLHPGGTDEAFFGQGTRLTVV.

The chain links TRBV7-9 to TRBJ1-6, with 7 nucleotides matching TRBD1. Unmatched junction bases numbered 8, after V lost 5 bases and J lost 7 bases. CDR3 length: 15 amino acids. The germline V gene encodes CDR1 SEHNR and CDR2 FQNEAQ (reference sequence). The CDR3: CASSPPGQINSPLHF. The CDR3 DNA reads as TGTGCCAGCAGCCCTCCGGGACAGATCAATTCACCCCTCCACTTT.